This T cell receptor (beta chain) was captured by sequencing in a study of Ad26.COV2.S vaccination and SARS-CoV-2 variants. Study summary: Donor was one of the participants in the Ad26.COV2.S arm of the COV1001 trial. Intramuscular Ad26.COV2.S doses were given once or twice, 56 days apart.

The CDR3 runs to 15 residues. Trimming left V 3 bases short and J 5 bases short, with 14 bases between. Germline V lookup: CDR1 SGHNT, CDR2 YYREEE (reference sequence). The table came from immunoSEQ multiplex PCR; TCRdb's copy has only in-frame clones and leaves some out. The sample records about 350,000 clones, approximately 85% being singletons. Indicated treatment: around 19 received Ad26.COV2.S at low or high dose, single or two shots; 5 received placebo; per-sample allocation not given. Sampling took place 63 days after the first vaccine or placebo injection. Study results and limitations: Vaccinated individuals (as opposed to placebo recipients) had higher spike-specific TCR breadth. Vaccinees reportedly had broad spike-specific CD8+ and CD4+ T cell responses.

Comment on this clone: Its antigen is as yet unknown.

The TCR comes from a person between 18 and 60 years old who received the Ad26.COV2.S COVID-19 vaccine or a placebo. The chain combines TRBV5-4 with TRBJ1-4; D perhaps matches TRBD1 (5 bases). This material consisted of peripheral blood, taken in a trial of Ad26.COV2.S vaccine versus placebo. CDR3 sequence: CASSSEGRQNEKLFF. The DNA for the CDR3 is TGTGCCAGCAGCTCGGAGGGACGACAGAATGAAAAACTGTTTTTT. Together with reference TRBV5-4 and TRBJ1-4, the CDR3 gives the full variable domain: ETGVTQSPTHLIKTRGQQVTLRCSSQSGHNTVSWYQQALGQGPQFIFQYYREEENGRGNFPPRFSGLQFPNYSSELNVNALELDDSALYLCASSSEGRQNEKLFFGSGTQLSVL.